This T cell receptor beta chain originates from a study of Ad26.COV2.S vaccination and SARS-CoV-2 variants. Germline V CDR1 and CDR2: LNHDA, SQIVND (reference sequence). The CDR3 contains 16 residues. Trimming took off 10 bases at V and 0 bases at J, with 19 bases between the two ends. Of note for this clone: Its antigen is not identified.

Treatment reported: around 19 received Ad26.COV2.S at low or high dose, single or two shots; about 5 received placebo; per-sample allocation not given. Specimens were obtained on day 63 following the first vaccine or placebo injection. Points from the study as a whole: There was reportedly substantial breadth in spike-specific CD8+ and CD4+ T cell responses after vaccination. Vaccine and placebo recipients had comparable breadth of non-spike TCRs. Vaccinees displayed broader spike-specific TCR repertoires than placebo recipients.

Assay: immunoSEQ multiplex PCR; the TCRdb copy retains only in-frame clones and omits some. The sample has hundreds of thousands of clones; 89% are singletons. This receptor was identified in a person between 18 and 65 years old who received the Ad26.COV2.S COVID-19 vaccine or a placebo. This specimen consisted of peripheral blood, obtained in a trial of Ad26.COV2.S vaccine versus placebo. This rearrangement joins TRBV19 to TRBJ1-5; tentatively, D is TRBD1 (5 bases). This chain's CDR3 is CATRKVPGGSNQPQHF. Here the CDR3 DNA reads TGTGCCACCCGAAAGGTTCCCGGGGGTAGCAATCAGCCCCAGCATTTT.